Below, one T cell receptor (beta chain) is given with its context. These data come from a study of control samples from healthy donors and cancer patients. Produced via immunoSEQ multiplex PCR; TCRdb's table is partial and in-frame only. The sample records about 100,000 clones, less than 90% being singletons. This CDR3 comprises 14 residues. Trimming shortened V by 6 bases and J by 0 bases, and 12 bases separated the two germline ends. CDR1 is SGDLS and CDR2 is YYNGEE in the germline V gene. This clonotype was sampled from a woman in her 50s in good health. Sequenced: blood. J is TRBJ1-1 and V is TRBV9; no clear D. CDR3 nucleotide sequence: TGTGCCAGCACCGTTTCGGTAGTGAACACTGAAGCTTTCTTT. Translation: CASTVSVVNTEAFF.